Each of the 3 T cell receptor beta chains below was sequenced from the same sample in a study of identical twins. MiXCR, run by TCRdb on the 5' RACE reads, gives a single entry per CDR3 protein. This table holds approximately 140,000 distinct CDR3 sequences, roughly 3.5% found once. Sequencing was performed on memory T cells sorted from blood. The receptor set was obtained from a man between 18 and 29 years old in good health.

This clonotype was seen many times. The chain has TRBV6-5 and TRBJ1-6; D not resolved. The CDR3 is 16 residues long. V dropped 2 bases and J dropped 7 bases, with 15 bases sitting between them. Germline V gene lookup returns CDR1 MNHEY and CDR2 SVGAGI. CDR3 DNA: TGTGCCAGCAGTTACCTAGGAGCCCCAGGAAATTCACCCCTCCACTTT. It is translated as CASSYLGAPGNSPLHF.

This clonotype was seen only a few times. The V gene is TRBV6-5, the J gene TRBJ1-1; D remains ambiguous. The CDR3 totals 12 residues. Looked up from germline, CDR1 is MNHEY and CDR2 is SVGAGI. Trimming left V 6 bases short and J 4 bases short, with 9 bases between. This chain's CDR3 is CASSPAGTEAFF. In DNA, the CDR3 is TGTGCCAGCAGCCCGGCGGGCACTGAAGCTTTCTTT.

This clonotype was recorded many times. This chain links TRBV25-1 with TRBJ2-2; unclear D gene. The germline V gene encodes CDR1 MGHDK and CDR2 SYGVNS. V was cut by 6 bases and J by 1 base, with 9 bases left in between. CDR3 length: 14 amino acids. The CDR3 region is CASSTAGNTGELFF. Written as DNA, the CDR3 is TGTGCCAGCAGCACGGCCGGGAACACCGGGGAGCTGTTTTTT.